This TCR beta chain was identified in a study of cytomegalovirus exposure and HLA in healthy donors. About the study: The early release's HLA-typed donors yielded tens of millions of unique TCRs.

A few counts support this clone. What it recognizes is unknown. The CDR3 covers 15 residues. J was trimmed by 4 bases and V by 8 bases; bases with no gene match: 11. CDR1 MNHEY and CDR2 SMNVEV come from the germline V gene (reference sequence). Study-wide points: Accurate prediction of HLA-A and HLA-B alleles (for most subjects) was reportedly achieved from TCR beta sequences. Most CMV-associated TCR beta chains were later found to appear HLA-restricted. Earlier findings revealed that most TCR beta V segments proved productive either about 90% or about 30% of the time.

Use of 60 Vbeta and 13 Jbeta primers characterized the PCR. The assay was immunoSEQ multiplex PCR, and TCRdb's table has in-frame clones only and misses some. The table lists roughly 100,000 clones, 65% to 85% of them singletons. The receptor was isolated from a man aged 50 to 60 in good health and CMV-seropositive. Material for sequencing was PBMCs. The rearrangement uses TRBV27 and TRBJ2-7, with 10 nucleotides matching TRBD2. CDR3 bases: TGTGCCAGCCGGGGCTGGAGCGGGAGGGGGTACGAGCAGTACTTC. This gives the protein CASRGWSGRGYEQYF.